The 24 T cell receptor beta chains below come from one sample, sequenced in a study of T cells in tuberculosis. The time point denotes: new active TB diagnosis, blood taken before or within 7 days of starting treatment. TCRdb's copy holds only in-frame clones and misses some; the assay was immunoSEQ multiplex PCR. The repertoire consists of tens of thousands of clones, with roughly 94% occurring once and the leading ten covering more than 6%. The material sequenced was PBMCs, taken at tuberculosis diagnosis. These receptors were taken from an adult with tuberculosis. Some clones in this sample may be carry-over from other donors' samples.

The CDR3 region has the DNA TGTGCCCCACAGGCACCTAATAGCAATCAGCCCCAGCATTTT. It specifies CAPQAPNSNQPQHF. The chain has TRBV30 and TRBJ1-5, with a possible D match to TRBD1 (5 bases). Germline CDR1 and CDR2: GTSNPN and SVGIG (reference sequence). This CDR3 spans 14 amino acids. V was shortened by 8 bases and J by 0 bases, with 14 bases between the two germline ends.

The CDR3 DNA reads TGTGCCAGCTCACCAGGGACAGGCTCCTACGAGCAGTACTTC. It encodes CASSPGTGSYEQYF. V gene TRBV18 combines with J gene TRBJ2-7; 8 nucleotides match TRBD1. The V gene's germline CDR1 is KGHSH and CDR2 LQKENI. This CDR3 comprises 14 residues. Trimming removed 2 bases from V and 0 bases from J; junction bases left unmatched: 0.

The chain couples TRBV5-8 to TRBJ1-6; 10 bases match TRBD1. Looked up from germline, CDR1 is SGHTS and CDR2 is YDEGEE. Germline trimming cut 2 bases from V and 10 bases from J; bases unmatched to any gene: 6. The CDR3 is 15 residues long. The DNA of the CDR3 is TGTGCCAGCAGCTTCCGGACAGGGGGGGGGTCACCCCTCCACTTT. Translating gives CASSFRTGGGSPLHF.

The chain couples TRBV6-6 to TRBJ2-5; weak D call: TRBD1 (6 bases). The CDR3 spans 15 residues. Germline values: CDR1 MNHNY, CDR2 SVGAGI (reference sequence). The ends were cut back, 6 bases at V and 4 bases at J, with 18 bases in the middle. The CDR3 is CASRSPSGTTETQYF. The DNA of the CDR3 is TGTGCCAGCAGATCACCCTCCGGGACAACAGAGACCCAGTACTTC.

The chain's CDR3 is CASSSATGSIYGYTF. CDR3 DNA sequence: TGTGCCAGCAGCTCCGCGACAGGGAGCATATATGGCTACACCTTC. This chain joins TRBV5-5 and TRBJ1-2, with 7 bases matching TRBD1. Germline values: CDR1 SGHKS, CDR2 YYEKEE (reference sequence). V lost 3 bases to trimming and J lost 5 bases; unmatched junction nucleotides: 10. The CDR3 loop spans 15 amino acids.

This chain links TRBV7-7 with TRBJ2-1; D is possibly TRBD1 (6 bases). V was shortened by 2 bases and J by 3 bases, with 11 bases between the two germline ends. The length of the CDR3 is 15 residues. Germline loops: CDR1 SSHAT, CDR2 FNYEAQ (reference sequence). CDR3 loop: CASSLHTGNYNEQFF. CDR3 bases: TGTGCCAGCAGCTTACATACAGGGAACTACAATGAGCAGTTCTTC. Combining the CDR3 with reference TRBV7-7 and TRBJ2-1 gives the whole variable domain GAGVSQSPRYKVTKRGQDVTLRCDPISSHATLYWYQQALGQGPEFLTYFNYEAQPDKSGLPSDRFSAERPEGSISTLTIQRTEQRDSAMYRCASSLHTGNYNEQFFGPGTRLTVL.

This chain uses TRBV12-1 with TRBJ2-1; the table's TRBD2 call for D was not verified on the DNA. TRBV12-1 is deemed a pseudogene. CDR3 length: 17 amino acids. CDR3 loop: CASSDGRSGCGLDEQFF. CDR3 nucleotides: TGTGCCAGCAGCGACGGACGGTCGGGATGTGGCTTGGATGAGCAGTTCTTC.

The chain recombines TRBV11-1 with TRBJ1-5; maybe TRBD1 (5 bases). The CDR3 has 16 residues. V lost 7 bases to trimming and J lost 5 bases, with 21 bases between them. Germline assignment: CDR1 SGHAT and CDR2 FQDESV (reference sequence). The CDR3: CASIKGQGGRYQPQHF. The CDR3 DNA reads TGTGCCAGCATCAAGGGGCAGGGTGGACGTTATCAGCCCCAGCATTTT.

This clone was recorded once. The chain has TRBV5-1 and TRBJ2-1; weak D call: TRBD1 (7 bases). V shed 2 bases and J shed 0 bases, with 12 bases lying between them. The CDR3 consists of 16 residues. Germline V gene sequence: CDR1 SGHRS, CDR2 YFSETQ. The CDR3 loop is CASSFRGDSSYNEQFF. CDR3 sequence (DNA): TGCGCCAGCAGCTTTAGGGGGGACAGCTCCTACAATGAGCAGTTCTTC.

Here the CDR3 DNA reads TGTGCCAGCAGAAGACAGCAGGGGGCTGGCGGGGAGCTGTTTTTT. It is translated as CASRRQQGAGGELFF. The rearrangement joins TRBV6-5 to TRBJ2-2, with 8 bases that match TRBD1. Looked up from germline, CDR1 is MNHEY and CDR2 is SVGAGI. J was trimmed by 7 bases and V by 6 bases; bases with no gene match: 10. The CDR3 spans 15 residues.

The chain couples TRBV19 to TRBJ1-5; weak D call: TRBD1 (6 bases). CDR3 length: 14 residues. Germline assignment: CDR1 LNHDA and CDR2 SQIVND (reference sequence). V lost 5 bases and J 3 bases, leaving 11 bases between the germline ends. The CDR3 loop is CASSPQGFNQPQHF. The CDR3, as DNA: TGTGCCAGTAGTCCACAGGGATTCAATCAGCCCCAGCATTTT.

V usage is TRBV6-5 and J usage is TRBJ1-2; TRBD1 matches 8 bases. The CDR3 totals 13 residues. Losses at the gene ends were 4 bases for V and 7 bases for J; bases not matched to a gene: 5. Germline loops: CDR1 MNHEY, CDR2 SVGAGI. The CDR3 nucleotides are TGTGCCAGCAGTTCCAGGGGGCGCGGTGGCTACACCTTC. Translating it yields CASSSRGRGGYTF.

This chain joins TRBV29-1 and TRBJ1-4; D gene ambiguous. V lost 3 bases and J lost 10, with 6 bases in between. CDR3 length: 10 amino acids. CDR1 SQVTM and CDR2 ANQGSEA come from the germline V gene. The CDR3, as DNA: TGCAGCGTTGAGGAGGGAAAACTGTTTTTT. This translates into CSVEEGKLFF.

The genes are TRBV7-8 and TRBJ2-7; tentatively, D is TRBD1 (5 bases). Germline CDR1 and CDR2: SGHVS and FQNEAQ. V lost 1 base and J 0 bases, leaving 10 bases between the germline ends. This CDR3 is 15 amino acids long. Here the CDR3 DNA reads TGTGCCAGCAGCTTAGTGGGGCCAAGCTCCTACGAGCAGTACTTC. Translating it yields CASSLVGPSSYEQYF.

The chain is built from TRBV4-2 and TRBJ1-1, with 10 bases lining up with TRBD1. After removal of 1 base from V and 2 bases from J, the junction contained 10 bases not matched to a gene. The CDR3 length is 18 residues. Germline CDR1 LGHNA, CDR2 YNFKEQ. DNA for the CDR3: TGTGCCAGCAGCCAAGTAATACTGGACAGGGGGTTTAACACTGAAGCTTTCTTT. This sequence encodes CASSQVILDRGFNTEAFF.

This clone was recorded only once. The gene calls are TRBV5-1 and TRBJ2-1, with 9 bases fitting TRBD1. The germline gives CDR1 SGHRS, CDR2 YFSETQ. The CDR3 totals 15 residues. After removal of 0 bases from V and 6 bases from J, the junction contained 4 bases not matched to a gene. The CDR3 nucleotides read TGCGCCAGCAGCTTGGCCACGACAGGGGGCAATGAGCAGTTCTTC. The encoded protein is CASSLATTGGNEQFF. Variable domain in full (rest from reference TRBV5-1 and TRBJ2-1): KAGVTQTPRYLIKTRGQQVTLSCSPISGHRSVSWYQQTPGQGLQFLFEYFSETQRNKGNFPGRFSGRQFSNSRSEMNVSTLELGDSALYLCASSLATTGGNEQFFGPGTRLTVL.

CDR3 residues: CASSLGDWVDTQYF. CDR3 sequence (DNA): TGTGCCAGCAGCCTGGGGGACTGGGTGGATACGCAGTATTTT. The chain couples TRBV7-8 to TRBJ2-3; possible D gene TRBD2, 6 bases. Between the trimmed V and J ends, which lost 5 bases and 6 bases, there was a span of 15 bases. From germline, CDR1 is SGHVS and CDR2 FQNEAQ. The CDR3 length is 14 residues.

This clone was detected only once. For the CDR3, the DNA is TGCGCCAGCCGATCCACAGGGGTGGACAATCAGCCCCAGCATTTT. It yields the protein CASRSTGVDNQPQHF. The chain couples TRBV23-1 to TRBJ1-5; 7 nucleotides align to TRBD1. TRBV23-1 is classed as an ORF, of uncertain function. V shed 8 bases, J shed 3 bases, and the junction held 10 bases outside the gene matches. The CDR3 is 15 residues long.

The chain couples TRBV13 to TRBJ1-2; possible D gene TRBD1, 6 bases. With 10 bases removed from V and 3 bases from J, the gap between germline ends came to 21 bases. Germline CDR1 reads PRHDT; CDR2 reads FYEKMQ (reference sequence). The CDR3 runs to 15 residues. CDR3 loop: CATRQASKGYYGYTF. CDR3 bases: TGTGCCACCCGACAGGCCTCGAAAGGGTACTATGGCTACACCTTC.

The chain has TRBV5-1 and TRBJ2-7; TRBD1 agrees at 7 bases. The germline CDR1 and CDR2 sequences are SGHRS and YFSETQ. The V and J ends lost 0 bases and 3 bases, in that order; junction bases with no gene match: 6. This CDR3 has 15 amino acids. In DNA form, the CDR3 reads TGCGCCAGCAGCTTGGCCACGGGACAGATCTACGAGCAGTACTTC. Translating gives CASSLATGQIYEQYF.

This chain uses TRBV5-1 with TRBJ2-1; 7 bases align to TRBD1. Germline V gene sequence: CDR1 SGHRS, CDR2 YFSETQ. This CDR3 is 16 amino acids long. The ends lost 4 bases at V and 0 bases at J; junction bases unmatched: 7. The CDR3, as DNA: TGCGCCAGCAGCGACAGGGCAGGGAGCTCCTACAATGAGCAGTTCTTC. This gives the protein CASSDRAGSSYNEQFF.

CDR3 in amino acids: CSVEVGAGGSEQYF. CDR3 DNA: TGCAGCGTTGAAGTAGGCGCAGGGGGCTCCGAGCAGTACTTC. The chain couples TRBV29-1 to TRBJ2-7, with 8 bases fitting TRBD1. Germline V gene sequence: CDR1 SQVTM, CDR2 ANQGSEA. Trimming took 1 base from V and 6 from J; bases not matched to a gene: 8. The length of the CDR3 is 14 residues.

The chain recombines TRBV5-1 with TRBJ1-1; 10 bases agree with TRBD1. Per germline, CDR1 SGHRS and CDR2 YFSETQ. Trimming removed 4 bases from V and 2 bases from J; junction bases left unmatched: 14. The CDR3 is made up of 18 amino acids. Here the CDR3 reads CASSAWILGTGANTEAFF. DNA for the CDR3: TGCGCCAGCAGCGCCTGGATCCTAGGGACAGGGGCAAACACTGAAGCTTTCTTT.

The chain uses TRBV6-6 and TRBJ2-3; 7 positions agree with TRBD2. In germline, CDR1 is MNHNY, CDR2 SVGAGI (reference sequence). V shed 2 bases and J 2 bases; nucleotides not matched to a gene: 4. The CDR3 consists of 15 residues. The CDR3 here is CASSYMSGITDTQYF. In DNA, the CDR3 is TGTGCCAGCAGTTACATGAGCGGGATCACAGATACGCAGTATTTT.